This T cell receptor (beta chain) was recorded in a study of blood T cell repertoires in COVID-19. The length of the CDR3 is 14 residues. Per germline, CDR1 SGHTA and CDR2 FQGNSA. The ends were cut back, 4 bases at V and 6 bases at J, with 12 bases in the middle. The protocol was immunoSEQ multiplex PCR, while the TCRdb copy is restricted to in-frame clones and leaves out a portion. Among some 300,000 clones listed, about 88% were seen once. V is TRBV7-2 and J is TRBJ2-2; possibly TRBD2 for D (5 bases). This TCR came from a woman in her seventies with COVID-19, enrolled during active disease. Material: peripheral blood. CDR3 bases: TGTGCCAGCAGCTCGGCTAGCATCGCCGGGGAGCTGTTTTTT. It specifies CASSSASIAGELFF.